A selection of T cell receptor beta chains follows, all from one sample in a study of blood T cell repertoires in COVID-19. Generated by immunoSEQ multiplex PCR, the TCRdb table keeps only in-frame clones and is missing some. The sample shows about 130,000 clones, 75% to 85% of them seen only once. Source material: peripheral blood. Receptor source: a woman in her fifties or sixties with acute or convalescent COVID-19. Both conserved end residues are part of each CDR3. The order of the fields is J gene, V gene, CDR3 protein.

TRBJ2-3	TRBV5-1	CASSLGLAGAGADTQYF
TRBJ1-3	TRBV5-3	CARSYPQWVSGNTIYF
TRBJ1-1	TRBV15	CATSNGGTGDRGRAFF
TRBJ1-6	TRBV9	CASSETPSSNSPLHF
TRBJ2-3	TRBV29-1	CSVLLAGHTQYF
TRBJ2-2	TRBV2	CASTRQNTGELFF
TRBJ1-1	TRBV30	CAWSVSMGSTEAFF
TRBJ1-2	TRBV29-1	CSPHQTGQGFGYTF
TRBJ2-1	TRBV12-3/TRBV12-4	CASSLGHRDEQFF
TRBJ1-5	TRBV30	CAWSRAHGAGLQPQHF
TRBJ2-5	TRBV7-3	CASSPTGQSRETQYF
TRBJ1-5	TRBV13	CASSLYSAGEDQPQHF
TRBJ2-1	TRBV30	CAWRSGTSGNEQFF
TRBJ2-3	TRBV2	CASTSKDRAADTQYF
TRBJ1-1	TRBV7-6	CASSSKGYTEAFF
TRBJ1-3	TRBV2	CASSEVGLGNTIYF
TRBJ1-1	TRBV5-4	CASSEQGTNTEAFF
TRBJ2-7	TRBV12-3/TRBV12-4	CASSGFHEQYF
TRBJ2-7	TRBV4-1	CASSQGFAGSSYEQYF
TRBJ2-6	TRBV18	CASSSVSGQGPTGANVLTF
TRBJ2-7	TRBV19	CASSPRRSYEQYF
TRBJ1-1	TRBV27	CASSLSWGVNTEAFF
TRBJ2-5	TRBV3-1/TRBV3-2	CASSEGLAGGQETQYF
TRBJ2-3	TRBV6-6	CASSYQDTQYF
TRBJ2-2	TRBV11-1	CASSLGSGATGELFF
TRBJ1-5	TRBV4-1	CASSQDGAGNLGPQHF
TRBJ2-3	TRBV2	CATLADLTSTDTQYF
TRBJ1-6	TRBV11-2	CASSLEEERPQRGPLHF
TRBJ1-2	TRBV11-1	CASSLEGQGSYGYTF
TRBJ1-5	TRBV6-6	CASSYSTTRDQPQHF
TRBJ1-1	TRBV5-6	CASSLGDRGRLAFF
TRBJ2-1	TRBV9	CASNRGNYNEQFF
TRBJ1-6	TRBV3-1/TRBV3-2	CASSQFDSSISPLHF
TRBJ2-1	TRBV2	CASSRPGLAGYNEQFF
TRBJ1-6	TRBV18	CASSAGTGDSPLHF
TRBJ2-1	TRBV7-7	CASSLGGLANEQFF
TRBJ2-5	TRBV18	CASSPGGWETQYF
TRBJ1-2	TRBV3-1/TRBV3-2	CASSQKLDYTF
TRBJ2-2	TRBV7-2	CASSFSRGKPTGELFF
TRBJ1-3	TRBV30	CAWSLNTGGSGNTIYF
TRBJ1-5	TRBV15	CATSSRESNQPQHF
TRBJ1-4	TRBV7-2	CASSPRDRVSATNEKLFF
TRBJ2-2	TRBV7-3	CASSLTSGRTTGELFF
TRBJ1-1	TRBV9	CASSLNQGVGEAFF
TRBJ2-1	TRBV6-5	CASSYTGNEQFF
TRBJ1-6	TRBV5-5	CAARQDLNSPLHF
TRBJ1-1	TRBV7-2	CASSRDFISGAFF
TRBJ2-6	TRBV27	CASRAGANVLTF